A single sample gave rise to the 10 T cell receptor beta chains below, sequenced in a study of T cells in Graves' hyperthyroidism and ophthalmopathy. There were TCR beta CDR3 regions amplified from RNA transcripts. A first-round RT-PCR of the TCR CDR3 used the HTBI primer set. A single record per CDR3 protein comes from TCRdb applying MiXCR to the multiplex PCR reads. Seen here are around 250,000 distinct CDR3 sequences, more than 12% observed once, and the top ten hold roughly 13%. The specimen sequenced was blood. All receptors come from a woman aged 40 to 50 with Graves' hyperthyroidism that later progressed to Graves' ophthalmopathy.

This clonotype was detected only a few times. The chain joins TRBV10-3 to TRBJ1-2; 10 positions agree with TRBD1. The V gene end was trimmed by 8 bases and the J gene end by 8 bases; junction bases not matched to a gene: 14. CDR1 and CDR2 from the germline V gene are ENHRY and SYGVKD. This CDR3 has 15 amino acids. The CDR3 protein is CAISGGGQGLGGYTF. CDR3 bases: TGTGCCATCTCCGGGGGGGGACAGGGGCTCGGAGGCTACACCTTC.

This clonotype was counted ten times or more. This chain joins TRBV29-1 and TRBJ2-3; the match to TRBD2 covers 7 bases. Germline CDR1 is SQVTM and CDR2 is ANQGSEA. The trim removed 6 bases at V and 1 base at J, leaving 13 bases unmatched. This CDR3 is 16 amino acids long. CDR3 nucleotide sequence: TGCAGCGTGTATTATGGCCTTGCGGGGGGCACAGATACGCAGTATTTT. Translation gives CSVYYGLAGGTDTQYF.

This clonotype was recorded many times. The rearrangement links TRBV6-1 to TRBJ2-7; D is undetermined. This CDR3 is 11 amino acids long. V was shortened by 6 bases and J by 6 bases, with 9 bases between the two germline ends. Germline lookup yields CDR1 MNHNS and CDR2 SASEGT. The CDR3 spells CASRRQSEQYF. CDR3 in DNA: TGTGCCAGCAGACGCCAATCCGAGCAGTACTTC.

This clonotype was found many times. The J gene is TRBJ2-2, the V gene TRBV10-3; 12 bases line up with TRBD2. The CDR3 is made up of 15 amino acids. V lost 7 bases, J lost 4 bases, and 4 bases stayed unmatched. Looked up from germline, CDR1 is ENHRY and CDR2 is SYGVKD. The CDR3: CAIKETSGGTGELFF. CDR3 sequence (DNA): TGTGCCATCAAGGAGACTAGCGGGGGCACCGGGGAGCTGTTTTTT.

This clonotype appeared a few times. V and J are TRBV7-3 and TRBJ2-1; unclear D gene. V lost 3 bases, J lost 9 bases, and 15 bases lay in between. This CDR3 contains 14 residues. Germline loops: CDR1 SGHTA, CDR2 FQGTGA. In DNA, the CDR3 is TGTGCCAGCAGCTTTTTCGGCCTAAGTGGTGAGCAGTTCTTC. Its protein product is CASSFFGLSGEQFF.

This clonotype was detected only a few times. The V gene is TRBV4-1, the J gene TRBJ2-7; 8 bases fit TRBD1. The CDR3 runs to 15 residues. Germline V gives CDR1 MGHRA, CDR2 YSYEKL. Trimming cost V 1 base and J 4 bases; bases outside gene matches: 6. The DNA of the CDR3 is TGCGCCAGCAGCCAAGCCAGGGACAGGCCTTACGAGCAGTACTTC. Its translation is CASSQARDRPYEQYF.

This clonotype occurred many times. The chain couples TRBV12-3 or TRBV12-4 to TRBJ2-1; unclear D gene. The CDR3 contains 17 residues. The V and J ends lost 2 bases and 7 bases respectively, with 21 bases between them. The CDR3 DNA is TGTGCCAGCAGTTTAAGTTCGCTGCCCACACACACGAATGAGCAGTTCTTC. It translates to CASSLSSLPTHTNEQFF.

This clonotype was detected many times. The V gene is TRBV6-1, the J gene TRBJ1-1; D may be TRBD1 (6 bases). The CDR3 has 12 residues. V was clipped by 5 bases and J by 8 bases, with 12 bases between them. Germline CDR1 MNHNS, CDR2 SASEGT. CDR3 nucleotide sequence: TGTGCCAGCAGTTATAGTGGACAGGAAGCTTTCTTT. Amino acid sequence: CASSYSGQEAFF.

This clonotype was found many times. The CDR3: CASSTASTGESQPQHF. DNA for the CDR3: TGTGCCAGCAGTACGGCTAGCACAGGGGAGTCGCAGCCCCAGCATTTT. V gene TRBV28 combines with J gene TRBJ1-5; 7 bases align to TRBD1. Trimming at V came to 5 bases and at J to 7 bases, leaving 14 bases not matched to a gene. The germline gives CDR1 MDHEN, CDR2 SYDVKM. This CDR3 comprises 16 residues.

This clonotype showed up many times. The chain uses TRBV5-1 and TRBJ2-3; D is tentatively TRBD1 or TRBD2 (5 bases each). Germline CDR1 reads SGHRS; CDR2 reads YFSETQ. The V and J ends lost 0 bases and 6 bases respectively, with 11 bases between them. CDR3 length: 14 residues. CDR3 sequence reads: CASSLVKGTDTQYF. The CDR3 DNA follows: TGCGCCAGCAGCTTGGTTAAAGGGACCGATACGCAGTATTTT.